This paragraph reports one T cell receptor (beta chain). As yet, its antigen is unknown. The data are from a study of shared clonotypes between healthy human individuals. The CDR3 spans 15 residues. V trimming: 4 bases; J trimming: 1 base; junction bases outside the gene matches: 2. Germline V CDR1 and CDR2: SGHDN, FVKESK. Study results and caveats: What rarefaction showed was incomplete sorted-subset sequencing despite large depth. What limited the represented genetic and exposure-history diversity was the small number of donors.

Using immunoSEQ multiplex PCR, the repertoire was profiled, and TCRdb retains in-frame clones only, with some absent. The sample has 110,000 or so clones, about 63% seen once. Sequenced sample: memory CD8+ T cells sorted from blood. Indicated subset: CD45RO+ cells pooled with CCR7-negative TemRA cells. This chain links TRBV14 with TRBJ2-1; 9 positions match TRBD1. The receptor comes from a woman in her 30s in good health. The CDR3 region has the DNA TGTGCCAGCAGCCCGACAGGGGGGTCCTACAATGAGCAGTTCTTC. Amino acids: CASSPTGGSYNEQFF.